This TCR beta chain was obtained from a study of cytomegalovirus exposure and HLA in healthy donors (dated 2017 in TCRdb). With respect to the entire study: In an earlier analysis of under 600 of the donors, 250 to 300 Gb of sequence data and approximately 100 million unique TCR beta sequences from 150 million to 200 million T cells were reported. An early release covering around 630 HLA-typed donors comprised around 300 gigabases of sequencing data and around 80 million unique TCR sequences. Of the 300 to 500 genotyped donors, over 80% were placed in the genetic ancestry cluster associated with self-reported Caucasian donors. The study was designed to test whether signatures of past pathogen exposure could be identified by cataloging public T cell receptors. The study profiled the T cell repertoires of hundreds of subjects by immunosequencing and related them to cytomegalovirus serostatus. Besides the first cohort of 666 subjects, a separate validation cohort made up of 120 different subjects was used. To predict cytomegalovirus infection status, the study combined high-throughput TCR immunosequencing, statistical association of individual TCRs with disease status, and machine learning. A later analysis re-analyzed previously published TCR beta repertoires from hundreds of donors and added high-resolution HLA genotyping to study TCR occurrence patterns. In the later analysis, no new phenotypic data were used to find candidate immune exposures; instead, reliance was placed on TCR beta sequences and their occurrence across donors. In an earlier analysis of about 590 of the donors, high-throughput TCR beta sequencing was used to judge whether each TCR beta V gene segment behaved as functional or pseudogenic. Alongside the repertoire data, information on donor age, sex, ethnicity and CMV serostatus was compiled. In a later genetic analysis, genome-wide SNP genotypes for about three fifths of the roughly 670 donors were used, and that subset was treated as a discovery cohort. Every discovery cohort repertoire had been produced on one sequencing platform. Class I and class II HLA loci were covered by the typing at four-digit resolution. The number of donors typed differed by locus, with about 629-640 for A, B, C, DRB1 and DQB1, around 500 for DQA1, approximately 580 for DPA1, and around 460 for DPB1. Four to six DR-DQ haplotypes were handled as single units for association and clustering, since linkage in the cohort was strong. On average, around 240,000 unique TCR beta nucleotide sequences were sequenced per donor among 398 genotyped donors of the cohort, with roughly 18% of those sequences being non-productive. General findings and caveats noted by the study authors: The earlier analysis of some 560 of the donors excluded approximately 15 rarely observed V segments, including chromosome 9 orphons, because counts were too low. Cytomegalovirus status was reported to be diagnosed by the classifier with high specificity and sensitivity in both the original and validation cohorts. Some IMGT-functional V segments, including TRBV6-2 and TRBV6-3, could not be distinguished by the 87-base-pair reads and were therefore excluded. A cluster of highly shared sequence variants was judged likely to represent a technical artifact of the sequencing pipeline. Correlated functional status among segregating V segments might be attributable to linkage disequilibrium, but an unknown experimental factor could not be ruled out. In vitro tests confirmed that a few of the cytomegalovirus-associated TCR beta chains recognize cytomegalovirus antigens. When HLA alleles, especially DR and DQ, strongly co-occurred, attributing TCR associations to individual alleles was difficult. Sequencing depth was assumed to be roughly uniform across donors in the presence/absence analyses, though that assumption may not hold. The study gave a list of roughly 150 TCR beta chains associated with cytomegalovirus. A later analysis found that TCR association rates varied across HLA loci, with DRB1 alleles showing the most associated TCRs and HLA-C alleles the fewest. A further reported finding was that TCR beta sequences accurately predicted the HLA-A and HLA-B alleles for most subjects in the first cohort. An association between a missense DCLRE1C variant and V-gene and J-gene trimming of TCR beta chains was found in a later genetic analysis and replicated in an independent cohort. The authors suggested that the approach could potentially be extended to other disease states and immunological phenotypes. In a later analysis, most CMV-associated TCR beta chains were found to appear HLA-restricted, with HLA associations seemingly driven largely by CMV exposure. While some public TCRs were present in many individuals, most TCR sequences turned up only very rarely across donors. In a later analysis, HLA-associated TCR beta chains were found to be more clonally expanded and to have lower generation probabilities than equally common non-associated chains. HLA typing was unavailable for some donors at each locus, so association tests used only the typed subset. Specific HLA alleles were associated with over 15,000 TCR beta sequences at a false discovery rate of 0.05 in a later analysis. In an earlier analysis of 450 to 750 of the donors, most TCR beta V segments appeared in productive rearrangements about 87% or about 30% of the time, broadly matching IMGT annotations. In a later genetic analysis, fewer N-insertions in productive TCRs were reported among donors in an Asian-associated ancestry cluster than the 666-donor mean. CMV serostatus was the only immune exposure information available for the cohort. This cohort had only TCR beta chains sequenced, and the lack of alpha or paired-chain data limited which features could be detected. Several of the top co-occurrence clusters appeared to be linked to parvovirus B19, influenza, CMV and Epstein-Barr virus, according to a later analysis.

The library was prepared using the immunoSEQ multiplex PCR assay. For the multiplex PCR, a mixture combining 60 forward primers for TCR Vbeta segments and 13 reverse primers for TCR Jbeta segments was used. A multiplex PCR assay on genomic DNA amplified the CDR3 region of rearranged TCR beta genes. The Illumina HiSeq System was used to sequence the amplified TCR beta libraries as 87-base-pair reads. The study's processing was this. A later analysis tallied tens of millions of unique TCR beta chains across the 666 repertoires, and roughly 11 million of those chains were shared by two or more donors. A nearest-neighbor algorithm error-corrected the raw reads and collapsed the reads into unique sequences, merging closely related sequences to remove PCR and sequencing errors. V, D and J gene segments were assigned by aligning CDR3 sequences to IMGT reference sequences. For a sequence to be retained, at least a six-nucleotide match to both a V gene segment and a J gene segment was required. Rearrangements were classified as productive when the CDR3 lacked stop codons and remained in frame with V and J, and all other rearrangements were classified as non-productive. CDR3 was defined according to IMGT convention as the region running from the second conserved V-encoded cysteine to the conserved J-encoded phenylalanine. The earlier analysis of 450 to 750 of the donors excluded any sequence lacking an unambiguous match to a single V gene segment. In an earlier analysis of several hundred of the donors, a V segment was called functional when productive rearrangements were above 56.7%, and segregating when the standard deviation between donors exceeded 5%. A statistical classification framework was developed to diagnose cytomegalovirus status using the catalog of TCR beta chain sequences. In a later analysis, V and J genes were assigned by comparing TCR nucleotide sequences against IMGT/GENE-DB human TR gene sequences. Using the TCRdist pipeline, a later analysis assigned CDR3 sequences along with most-parsimonious VDJ recombination scenarios. In a later analysis, each TCR beta chain was defined by its CDR3 amino acid sequence together with its V-gene family, and reads without a unique V-gene family were excluded. In a later analysis, approximately 640 highly shared, low-generation-probability nucleotide sequences were removed to address suspected cross-contamination and a sequencing artifact. A later analysis calculated a clonal expansion index for each public chain from normalized within-repertoire ranks of inferred template counts. A later analysis computed generation probabilities with a VDJ recombination model fitted to out-of-frame rearrangements, and checked the results against IGoR. A later analysis scored TCR-TCR, TCR-HLA and TCR-CMV co-occurrence with hypergeometric tests, applying a repertoire-size bias correction to TCR pairs. False discovery rates were estimated in a later analysis by permuting HLA or CMV assignments 20 times. In a later analysis, co-occurring TCRs were grouped using DBSCAN, and TCRdist sequence similarity was added for clustering within HLA-allele-positive subsets. Repertoires with fewer than 30,000 or more than 120,000 public chains were left out of co-occurrence clustering, as were a few repertoires with anomalous nucleotide sharing. TCRdb stores this immuneACCESS table with in-frame sequences only. Part of the clones is absent; in the studies checked, under half of the shortfall reflects unresolved V genes, and no reason is known for the rest. Clone size and the V and J calls come from that table; the DNA yielded D and trimming. The sample contains 120,000 to 150,000 clones, around 73% of them found a single time. The ten largest clonotypes hold approximately 1.8% of the sample.

Concerning this clone itself: What antigen it recognizes has not been identified. The sample holds no much larger clone one base away, and base qualities are not on file.

After removal of 5 bases from V and 6 bases from J, the junction retains 12 bases not matched to a gene. The germline V gene (reference sequence) specifies MNHEY as CDR1 and SMNVEV as CDR2. The CDR3 spans 15 residues, from the cysteine through the phenylalanine. Only CDR3 DNA is held: 45 bases, read in frame from base 1. The cohort was made up of approximately 670 healthy bone marrow donors. Cohort members were all nominally healthy when sampled, although unrecorded immune exposures were likely present. The donor was CMV seronegative and was included in the group of 352 seronegative cohort members. Every donor gave a peripheral blood sample, and the peripheral blood mononuclear cells from that sample were used for TCR beta sequencing. The Qiagen DNeasy Blood Extraction Kit was used to extract genomic DNA from the blood cell samples.

The sequence was obtained from a woman younger than 35 in good health and CMV-seronegative. The sample was PBMCs. The chain is encoded by TRBV27 joined to TRBJ1-2, and 7 junctional nucleotides match TRBD1. Here the CDR3 is given as CASSEVKTGAHGYTF. DNA sequence: TGTGCCAGCAGTGAGGTCAAAACAGGGGCGCATGGCTACACCTTC.